The clone carrying this T cell receptor beta chain was picked up one time. Patients were ineligible given autoimmune disease history or systemic immunosuppression. Baseline, cycle 4 day 1, and cycle 7 day 1 were the blood sampling points. These data are taken from a study of OX40 agonist ivuxolimab in advanced cancers. For the study at large: Dose-escalation cases comprised hepatocellular carcinoma, melanoma, renal cell or head and neck cancer.

The assay was immunoSEQ multiplex PCR, and TCRdb's table has in-frame clones only and misses some. This sample yields approximately 46,000 clones, of which around 80% are seen a single time; roughly 3.9% belongs to the top ten. CDR3 length: 17 residues. The ends were cut back, 3 bases at V and 2 bases at J, with 20 bases in the middle. V gene TRBV23-1 combines with J gene TRBJ2-7; TRBD2 is a possible D gene (5 bases). TRBV23-1 belongs to the ORF category, with a function that is uncertain. The sample in question was CD4+ or CD8+ T cells sorted from blood, obtained in a trial of the OX40 agonist ivuxolimab. The source of this sequence is an adult with an advanced solid tumor such as melanoma, head and neck, liver or kidney cancer. For the CDR3, the DNA is TGCGCCAGCAGTCACCCGAACGACTATCTCAAAACCTACGAGCAGTACTTC. Encoded protein: CASSHPNDYLKTYEQYF.